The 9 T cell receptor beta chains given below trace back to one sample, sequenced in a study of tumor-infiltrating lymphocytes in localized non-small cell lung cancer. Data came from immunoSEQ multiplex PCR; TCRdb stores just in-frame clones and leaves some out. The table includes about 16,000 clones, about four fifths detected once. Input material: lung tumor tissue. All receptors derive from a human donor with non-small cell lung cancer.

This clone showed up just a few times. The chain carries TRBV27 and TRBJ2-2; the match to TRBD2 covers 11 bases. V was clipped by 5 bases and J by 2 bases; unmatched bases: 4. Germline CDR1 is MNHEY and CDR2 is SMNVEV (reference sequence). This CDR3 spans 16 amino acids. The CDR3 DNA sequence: TGTGCCAGCAGTCTGGGACTAGCGGTAAACACCGGGGAGCTGTTTTTT. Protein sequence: CASSLGLAVNTGELFF.

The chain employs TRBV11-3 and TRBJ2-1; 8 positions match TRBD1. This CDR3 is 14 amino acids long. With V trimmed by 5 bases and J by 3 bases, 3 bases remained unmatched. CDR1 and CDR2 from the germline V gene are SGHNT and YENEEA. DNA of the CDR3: TGTGCCAGCAGCCCCACAGGGGGCTACAATGAGCAGTTCTTC. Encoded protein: CASSPTGGYNEQFF.

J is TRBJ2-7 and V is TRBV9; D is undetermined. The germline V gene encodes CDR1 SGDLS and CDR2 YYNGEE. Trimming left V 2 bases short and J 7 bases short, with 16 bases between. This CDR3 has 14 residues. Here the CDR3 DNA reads TGTGCCAGCAGCGTCGGCGACTCCAGCTGGGAGCAGTACTTC. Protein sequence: CASSVGDSSWEQYF.

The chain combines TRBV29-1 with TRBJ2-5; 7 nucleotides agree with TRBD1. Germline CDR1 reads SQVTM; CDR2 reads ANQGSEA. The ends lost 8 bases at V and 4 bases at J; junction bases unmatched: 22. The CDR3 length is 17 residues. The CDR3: CSTSLTGVWGFGETQYF. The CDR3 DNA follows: TGCAGCACTTCCTTAACAGGGGTTTGGGGATTTGGAGAGACCCAGTACTTC. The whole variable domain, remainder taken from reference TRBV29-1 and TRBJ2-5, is SAVISQKPSRDICQRGTSLTIQCQVDSQVTMMFWYRQQPGQSLTLIATANQGSEATYESGFVIDKFPISRPNLTFSTLTVSNMSPEDSSIYLCSTSLTGVWGFGETQYFGPGTRLLVL.

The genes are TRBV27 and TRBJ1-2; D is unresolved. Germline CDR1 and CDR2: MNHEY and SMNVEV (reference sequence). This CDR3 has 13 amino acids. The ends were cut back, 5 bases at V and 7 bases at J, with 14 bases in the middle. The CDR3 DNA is TGTGCCAGCAGTCCCGGGCAGACGGGTGGCTACACCTTC. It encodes CASSPGQTGGYTF.

In DNA form, the CDR3 reads TGTGCCAGCAGTCAGAGCAGGGGAGAGGGGCAGTATTTT. As protein: CASSQSRGEGQYF. The chain joins TRBV2 to TRBJ2-3; D perhaps matches TRBD1 (6 bases). V was pared by 5 bases and J by 11 bases, with 17 bases between. CDR3 size: 13 residues. Germline loops: CDR1 SNHLY, CDR2 FYNNEI.

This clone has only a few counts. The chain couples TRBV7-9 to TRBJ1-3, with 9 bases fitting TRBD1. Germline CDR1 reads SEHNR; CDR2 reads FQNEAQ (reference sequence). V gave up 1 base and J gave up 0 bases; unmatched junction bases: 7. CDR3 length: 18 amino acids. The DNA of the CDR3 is TGTGCCAGCAGCTTAGTATTCGGGACAGGGACCTCTGGAAACACCATATATTTT. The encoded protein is CASSLVFGTGTSGNTIYF.

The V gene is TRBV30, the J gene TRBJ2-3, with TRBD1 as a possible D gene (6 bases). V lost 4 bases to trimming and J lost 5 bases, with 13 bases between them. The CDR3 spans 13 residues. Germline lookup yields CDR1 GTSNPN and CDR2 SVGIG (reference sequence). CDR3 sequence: CAWIVGAGDTQYF. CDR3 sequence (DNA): TGTGCCTGGATTGTGGGGGCAGGAGATACGCAGTATTTT.

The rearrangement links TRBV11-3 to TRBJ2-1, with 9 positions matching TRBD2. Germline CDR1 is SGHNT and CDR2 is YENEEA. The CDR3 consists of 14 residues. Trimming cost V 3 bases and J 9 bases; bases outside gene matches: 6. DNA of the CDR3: TGTGCCAGCAGCTTTAGCGGGAGTAAGGGTGAGCAGTTCTTC. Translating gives CASSFSGSKGEQFF.